The 24 T cell receptor beta chains listed next were all sequenced from one sample in a study of T-cell memory formation after mild COVID-19. Using its own MiXCR run on the 5' RACE reads, TCRdb lists one record per CDR3 protein. The table lists some 120,000 distinct CDR3 sequences, about 6% of them singletons, with around 2% in the top ten. Material for sequencing was PBMCs or a T cell subset sorted from them (not recorded which). These receptors were obtained from an adult woman who had mild COVID-19 (a few samples of this study predate the infection). Cell type and time point are not known.

This clonotype was picked up a small number of times. A junction end diverges from the germline sequence, so it may reflect a read error. The chain combines TRBV4-2 with TRBJ1-2; D ambiguous. CDR3 length: 12 residues. Germline assignment: CDR1 LGHNA and CDR2 YNFKEQ. The CDR3 loop reads CASSQDVGSSVF. CDR3 bases: TGTGCCAGCAGCCAAGATGTAGGTTCGTCTGTCTTC.

The chain carries TRBV5-1 and TRBJ2-5; 11 bases align to TRBD2. After removal of 2 bases from V and 2 bases from J, the junction contained 5 bases not matched to a gene. The CDR3 is 16 amino acids. Germline V lookup: CDR1 SGHRS, CDR2 YFSETQ. CDR3 region: CASSFVLAGDQETQYF. CDR3 coding DNA: TGCGCCAGCAGCTTCGTACTAGCGGGGGATCAAGAGACCCAGTACTTC.

This clonotype was observed at least ten times. This sequence joins TRBV4-2 and TRBJ2-5; D gene uncertain. V lost 3 bases and J lost 5, with 10 bases in between. The CDR3 is made up of 13 amino acids. Germline V gives CDR1 LGHNA, CDR2 YNFKEQ. The CDR3 region is CASSQLHFETQYF. The CDR3 DNA reads as TGTGCCAGCAGCCAGTTACATTTTGAGACCCAGTACTTC.

This clonotype has a count of ten or more. The chain joins TRBV29-1 to TRBJ1-1; D gene uncertain. The CDR3 loop spans 15 amino acids. V was cut by 4 bases and J by 1 base, with 16 bases left in between. Germline V gene data show CDR1 as SQVTM and CDR2 as ANQGSEA. CDR3 protein: CSVGGGQATNTEAFF. CDR3 DNA: TGCAGCGTTGGGGGTGGGCAGGCGACGAACACTGAAGCTTTCTTT.

V is TRBV7-8 and J is TRBJ1-1, with D unclear. CDR3 size: 14 residues. Germline CDR1 SGHVS, CDR2 FQNEAQ. Trimming cost V 2 bases and J 7 bases, with 14 bases left between them. The CDR3 loop is CASSLQIAVSEAFF. CDR3 nucleotide sequence: TGTGCCAGCAGCTTACAAATAGCCGTCAGTGAAGCTTTCTTT.

In this sample, this clonotype turned up a few times. The chain combines TRBV7-9 with TRBJ1-4; 7 bases align to TRBD1. CDR3 length equals 15 residues. The V and J ends lost 5 bases and 8 bases, in that order; junction bases with no gene match: 11. CDR1 is SEHNR, CDR2 FQNEAQ, per germline (reference sequence). The CDR3 DNA sequence: TGTGCCAGCAGCCCCCAAGAGGGGGCGAAGGAAAAACTGTTTTTT. This translates into CASSPQEGAKEKLFF.

This clonotype was counted many times. CDR3 region: CASSVDGRLGNSPLHF. CDR3 DNA sequence: TGTGCCAGCAGCGTAGATGGGAGGTTGGGGAATTCACCCCTCCACTTT. V usage is TRBV9 and J usage is TRBJ1-6; D uncertain. The CDR3 sequence is 16 residues long. With 0 bases removed from V and 7 bases from J, the gap between germline ends came to 14 bases. Per the germline V gene, CDR1 is SGDLS and CDR2 is YYNGEE.

This chain connects TRBV5-1 to TRBJ2-5; D is unclear. The ends were cut back, 1 base at V and 0 bases at J, with 7 bases in the middle. This CDR3 spans 14 amino acids. Looked up from germline, CDR1 is SGHRS and CDR2 is YFSETQ. Here the CDR3 DNA reads TGCGCCAGCAGCTTGTACCAGTACCAAGAGACCCAGTACTTC. Protein: CASSLYQYQETQYF.

Ten or more counts support this clonotype. The rearrangement joins TRBV4-3 to TRBJ2-1; D gene ambiguous. Germline V lookup: CDR1 LGHNA, CDR2 YSLEER. The CDR3 covers 15 residues. V lost 3 bases and J lost 3, with 12 bases in between. The CDR3 loop is CASSQVGTDYNEQFF. CDR3 nucleotides: TGCGCCAGCAGCCAGGTTGGTACAGACTACAATGAGCAGTTCTTC.

The rearrangement joins TRBV7-6 to TRBJ2-6, with D unresolved. Trimming took off 7 bases at V and 0 bases at J, with 10 bases between the two ends. There are 15 residues in the CDR3. CDR1 is SGHVS, CDR2 FNYEAQ, per germline. CDR3: CASTPANSGANVLTF. The CDR3 DNA follows: TGTGCCAGCACTCCTGCTAACTCTGGGGCCAACGTCCTGACTTTC.

This clonotype has a handful of counts. This rearrangement joins TRBV7-9 to TRBJ2-1; 12 nucleotides match TRBD2. The CDR3 is 17 amino acids. Trimming took 3 bases from V and 4 from J; bases not matched to a gene: 7. Germline CDR1 SEHNR, CDR2 FQNEAQ (reference sequence). CDR3 region: CASSFLRTSGKYNEQFF. DNA for the CDR3: TGTGCCAGCAGCTTCTTAAGGACTAGCGGGAAGTACAATGAGCAGTTCTTC.

This clonotype appeared many times. Germline and junction disagree at one end, which may indicate a read error. This chain uses TRBV5-1 with TRBJ2-7, with 8 bases lining up with TRBD1. This CDR3 has 14 amino acids. Per germline, CDR1 SGHRS and CDR2 YFSETQ. In DNA form, the CDR3 reads TGTGCCAGCAGCTTAGACAGGGGCACCTACGAGCAGTACTTC. It yields the protein CASSLDRGTYEQYF. Looking up the rest from reference TRBV5-1 and TRBJ2-7 gives the full variable domain: KAGVTQTPRYLIKTRGQQVTLSCSPISGHRSVSWYQQTPGQGLQFLFEYFSETQRNKGNFPGRFSGRQFSNSRSEMNVSTLELGDSALYLCASSLDRGTYEQYFGPGTRLTVT.

The table lists this clonotype with many counts. V gene TRBV20-1 combines with J gene TRBJ2-3; TRBD1 matches at 11 bases. V gave up 6 bases and J gave up 12 bases; unmatched junction bases: 5. Germline lookup yields CDR1 DFQATT and CDR2 SNEGSKA (reference sequence). This CDR3 is 11 amino acids long. The CDR3 protein is CSADGQGAQYF. Written as DNA, the CDR3 is TGCAGTGCCGACGGACAGGGGGCCCAGTATTTT.

Many counts were recorded for this clonotype. The chain uses TRBV5-1 and TRBJ2-3; D is unresolved. The CDR3 loop spans 15 amino acids. The V gene's germline CDR1 is SGHRS and CDR2 YFSETQ. Trimming pared 0 bases from V and 4 bases from J, leaving 12 bases between. The CDR3 nucleotides read TGCGCCAGCAGCTTGGATTATCTAAGGTCAGATACGCAGTATTTT. Amino acids: CASSLDYLRSDTQYF.

This chain joins TRBV9 and TRBJ2-3, with 7 bases aligning to TRBD2. V lost 2 bases, J lost 2 bases, and 5 bases stayed unmatched. This CDR3 comprises 15 residues. Per germline, CDR1 SGDLS and CDR2 YYNGEE. CDR3 DNA: TGTGCCAGCAGCGTTGCGGGAGCGAACACAGATACGCAGTATTTT. Amino acid sequence: CASSVAGANTDTQYF.

This clonotype was counted ten times or more. The V and J genes are TRBV6-1 and TRBJ1-2, with unresolved D. The V and J ends lost 3 bases and 2 bases respectively, with 4 bases between them. This CDR3 comprises 12 residues. The germline gives CDR1 MNHNS, CDR2 SASEGT. The chain's CDR3 is CASSDWNYGYTF. The DNA for the CDR3 is TGTGCCAGCAGTGATTGGAACTATGGCTACACCTTC.

This clonotype was observed at least ten times. This chain connects TRBV5-4 to TRBJ2-7, with 10 bases aligning to TRBD2. Germline V gene sequence: CDR1 SGHNT, CDR2 YYREEE (reference sequence). The CDR3 totals 15 residues. V lost 0 bases, J lost 2 bases, and 2 bases stayed unmatched. The CDR3 sequence is CASSLGAGGPYEQYF. The DNA for the CDR3 is TGTGCCAGCAGCTTGGGAGCGGGAGGGCCCTACGAGCAGTACTTC.

This rearrangement joins TRBV20-1 to TRBJ1-1; no firm D call. The CDR3 sequence is 10 residues long. Germline-derived CDR1 and CDR2 are DFQATT and SNEGSKA (reference sequence). Trimming removed 4 bases from V and 3 bases from J, with 3 bases in between. The CDR3 coding sequence is TGCAGTGCTAAGGACACTGAAGCTTTCTTT. It codes for CSAKDTEAFF.

The V gene is TRBV18, the J gene TRBJ2-3; 11 bases fit TRBD1. The length of the CDR3 is 15 residues. The J segment lost 4 bases and the V segment lost 4 bases, leaving 4 bases of the junction unmatched. Germline lookup yields CDR1 KGHSH and CDR2 LQKENI. The CDR3 nucleotides read TGTGCCAGCTCACGCCCGGGACAGGGGGCAGATACGCAGTATTTT. Translating gives CASSRPGQGADTQYF.

Only a few counts were recorded for this clonotype. The chain joins TRBV7-3 to TRBJ1-1; perhaps TRBD1 as D (5 bases). V was cut by 5 bases and J by 1 base, with 14 bases left in between. CDR1 and CDR2 from the germline V gene are SGHTA and FQGTGA. There are 15 residues in the CDR3. The CDR3 nucleotides read TGTGCCAGCAGCCCCCGGTGGGGGGAGAACACTGAAGCTTTCTTT. It encodes CASSPRWGENTEAFF.

This chain joins TRBV5-1 and TRBJ2-7; D is perhaps TRBD1 (6 bases). This CDR3 spans 19 amino acids. Per the germline V gene, CDR1 is SGHRS and CDR2 is YFSETQ. Trimming shortened V by 4 bases and J by 4 bases, and 30 bases separated the two germline ends. CDR3 region: CASSPSTSRGYSVAYEQYF. Written as DNA, the CDR3 is TGCGCCAGCAGCCCCTCAACTTCCAGGGGATATTCTGTGGCTTACGAGCAGTACTTC.

In nucleotides, the CDR3 is TGTGCCACCAGTGAACTAGACAGGGACTACAATGAGCAGTTCTTC. Protein sequence: CATSELDRDYNEQFF. V usage is TRBV24-1 and J usage is TRBJ2-1; TRBD1 aligns across 7 bases. CDR1 is KGHDR, CDR2 SFDVKD, per germline. The CDR3 has 15 amino acids. The V and J ends lost 4 bases and 3 bases, in that order; junction bases with no gene match: 5.

This clonotype was counted between two and nine times. V usage is TRBV9 and J usage is TRBJ2-3; D ambiguous. The germline CDR1 and CDR2 sequences are SGDLS and YYNGEE. This CDR3 spans 13 amino acids. The germline V and J ends were trimmed by 0 bases and 5 bases, with 7 bases remaining between them. The DNA of the CDR3 is TGTGCCAGCAGCGTAGACCCAAAAGATACGCAGTATTTT. It yields the protein CASSVDPKDTQYF.

This clonotype was counted ten times or more. The V and J genes are TRBV12-3 or TRBV12-4 and TRBJ2-7; D possibly corresponds to TRBD1 (6 bases). Trimming left V 6 bases short and J 3 bases short, with 18 bases between. The CDR3 is 15 amino acids. The CDR3 sequence is CASRLGQGRYYEQYF. CDR3 coding DNA: TGTGCCAGCAGACTTGGGCAGGGGCGTTACTACGAGCAGTACTTC.